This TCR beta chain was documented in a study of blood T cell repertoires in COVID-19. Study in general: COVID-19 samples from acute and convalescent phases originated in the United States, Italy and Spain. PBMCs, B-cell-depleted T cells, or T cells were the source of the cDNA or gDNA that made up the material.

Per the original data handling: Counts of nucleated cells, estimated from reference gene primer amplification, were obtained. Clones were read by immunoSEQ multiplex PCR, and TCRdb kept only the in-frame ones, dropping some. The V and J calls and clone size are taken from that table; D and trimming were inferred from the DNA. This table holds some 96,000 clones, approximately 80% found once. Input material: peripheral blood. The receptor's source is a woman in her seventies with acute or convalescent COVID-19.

The CDR3 here is CASSLAVNTGELFF. The CDR3 bases are TGTGCCAGCAGCTTGGCGGTGAACACCGGGGAGCTGTTTTTT. The chain employs TRBV5-6 and TRBJ2-2; D unclear. The V gene lost 0 bases and the J gene lost 1 base, with 4 bases spanning the gap. The V gene's germline CDR1 is SGHDT and CDR2 YYEEEE. The CDR3 extends over 14 amino acids.